Following are 5 T cell receptor beta chains from one sample sequenced in a study of radiation and T cells in renal cell carcinoma. Time point noted: blood 2 weeks post-SBRT. The sample's treatment: 15 Gy SBRT to primary tumor, nephrectomy 4 weeks later. The assay was immunoSEQ multiplex PCR, and TCRdb's table has in-frame clones only and misses some. Counted here are 100,000 to 150,000 clones, approximately 85% occurring once; the ten biggest clones make up roughly 5%. Sequenced material: blood, taken from a patient whose treatment included radiotherapy and nephrectomy. The receptor set was obtained from a man over 45 with renal cell carcinoma.

V gene TRBV2 combines with J gene TRBJ1-1; maybe TRBD1 (5 bases). Trimming shortened V by 10 bases and J by 1 base, and 10 bases separated the two germline ends. The germline CDR1 and CDR2 sequences are SNHLY and FYNNEI. CDR3 length: 12 residues. CDR3 bases: TGTGCCATAAGACAGCAGAACACTGAAGCTTTCTTT. It codes for CAIRQQNTEAFF. Using reference TRBV2 and TRBJ1-1 for the parts outside the CDR3, the full variable domain is EPEVTQTPSHQVTQMGQEVILRCVPISNHLYFYWYRQILGQKVEFLVSFYNNEISEKSEIFDDQFSVERPDGSNFTLKIRSTKLEDSAMYFCAIRQQNTEAFFGQGTRLTVV.

The chain links TRBV4-2 to TRBJ2-1; the match to TRBD2 covers 8 bases. The CDR3 runs to 16 residues. Germline lookup yields CDR1 LGHNA and CDR2 YNFKEQ. J gave up 6 bases and V 1 base, and 8 bases lay outside the gene matches. CDR3: CASSQGSGSSRNEQFF. The CDR3 nucleotides read TGTGCCAGCAGCCAAGGAAGCGGGAGTTCCCGCAATGAGCAGTTCTTC.

The CDR3 loop reads CASSNRVAGGTYEQYF. Written as DNA, the CDR3 is TGTGCCAGCAGTAACCGGGTAGCGGGAGGAACCTACGAGCAGTACTTC. The rearrangement joins TRBV27 to TRBJ2-7; the match to TRBD2 covers 10 bases. The CDR3 is 16 amino acids. The germline V gene has CDR1 MNHEY and CDR2 SMNVEV (reference sequence). The V segment lost 5 bases and the J segment 2 bases; nucleotides outside the gene matches: 9.

V and J are TRBV7-9 and TRBJ1-1; TRBD1 is a possible D gene (6 bases). V lost 2 bases and J lost 8, with 12 bases in between. Germline CDR1 is SEHNR and CDR2 is FQNEAQ (reference sequence). The CDR3 has 13 residues. The DNA for the CDR3 is TGTGCCAGCAGCTTAAACAACGACAGGGAAGCTTTCTTT. It encodes CASSLNNDREAFF.

The V call is TRBV19, the J call TRBJ1-2; 8 nucleotides line up with TRBD1. The V segment lost 5 bases and the J segment 5 bases; nucleotides outside the gene matches: 13. CDR1 is LNHDA and CDR2 is SQIVND in the germline V gene (reference sequence). The CDR3 sequence is 16 residues long. The CDR3, as DNA: TGTGCCAGTAGTGCCTGGTCTCCCGACAGGGGTTATGGCTACACCTTC. Protein sequence: CASSAWSPDRGYGYTF.